The present entry profiles one T cell receptor (beta chain) with its context. Its antigen is not yet known. No base qualities exist here, and no much larger clone lies one base off it. For sorting, staining was performed with anti-CD3, anti-CD4, anti-CD8 and a Vbeta20 antibody from the IOTest Beta Mark kit on a FACSAria III, and a purity above 99% was achieved. Peripheral blood was drawn into sodium heparin tubes, and mononuclear cells were separated by Ficoll-Paque PLUS density gradient centrifugation. CD4+ Vbeta20+, CD4+ Vbeta20-, and CD8+ T cell fractions were FACS-sorted before TCRbeta deep sequencing. Isolated genomic DNA was used for TCRbeta deep sequencing. TCRbeta CDR3 sequencing and initial data processing were performed as a commercial service with the immunoSEQ assay. Turning to the authors' computational methods: IMGT was used to annotate V, D, J genes, while reads were demultiplexed, adapter and primer sequences were stripped out, and similar clones were merged through frequency-ratio clustering. TCRdb carries this immuneACCESS record with in-frame sequences only. Its versions omit some clonotypes, under half of them owing to an unresolved V gene in the studies checked, with the rest unexplained. The DNA was the basis for D and trimming; V, J and clone size are from that table. For this sample the table gives some 13,000 clones, of which roughly 78% were detected only once. About a third of the sample lies in the top ten.

The data are from a study of somatic mutations in T cells in chronic GVHD (dated by TCRdb to 2018 to 2020). CDR1 and CDR2 are drawn from the germline V gene (reference sequence): DFQATT, SNEGSKA. Its CDR3 holds 11 amino acids, cysteine through phenylalanine. CDR3 DNA only is kept here, 33 bases in frame from base 1. At the junction V is shortened by 5 bases and J by 7 bases, with 11 bases in between. This receptor was identified in a male patient aged 50 to 60 with chronic graft-versus-host disease. After a transplant, some T cells may be of graft donor origin. The sequenced material came from Vbeta20-negative CD4+ T cells from blood. The sample's cell subset or site label is to be understood as: CD4+ T cells sorted as TCR Vbeta20 negative by flow cytometry. This receptor chain uses TRBV20-1 and TRBJ1-1, with no reliable assignment of the D segment. The CDR3: CSASSGGEAFF. DNA sequence: TGCAGTGCTTCCTCGGGAGGTGAAGCTTTCTTT.